This T cell receptor (beta chain) was identified in a study of shared clonotypes between healthy human individuals. Study details: CD8 memory received one plate per donor, CD8 naive two, CD4 memory three and CD4 naive three. General observations from the study: Against clonotypes common to all four donors, non-shared ones had lower generation probabilities.

Details on this clone: What it recognizes is unknown.

The authors split each subset's genomic DNA evenly across several immunoSEQ plates. The repertoire was sequenced with immunoSEQ multiplex PCR; TCRdb's copy has only in-frame clones and lacks some. Of 330,000 or so clones in the sample, roughly 70% were seen once. Study donors comprised healthy, HIV-negative adults devoid of recent acute infection or vaccination. This CDR3 region has 14 residues. The germline gives CDR1 MNHNS, CDR2 SASEGT. V lost 6 bases and J lost 1, with 13 bases in between. The chain is built from TRBV6-1 and TRBJ2-7; weak D call: TRBD2 (5 bases). This TCR was sampled from a man aged 25 to 40 in good health. Sequenced input: memory CD4+ T cells sorted from blood. Sample subset: CD45RA-negative fraction. This CDR3 is CASRRASQSYEQYF. As DNA, the CDR3 is TGTGCCAGCAGGCGGGCGAGTCAGTCCTACGAGCAGTACTTC.